The rows below give T cell receptor beta chains drawn from one sample of a study of T cell responses to AZD1222 COVID-19 vaccine. Here immunoSEQ multiplex PCR was the method, and the copy in TCRdb shows in-frame clones only, minus some. Of approximately 150,000 clones listed, 75% to 90% are singletons. The sequencing used peripheral blood, collected on day 0 of AZD1222 vaccination. All receptors derive from an adult in good health. CDR3s include the opening cysteine and the closing phenylalanine or tryptophan. D genes are given only for firm matches. The listing skips clone size in some rows; elsewhere it reads once, few, many or a size class.

-,TRBJ1-3,TRBV5-4,-,CASSSTTVALGNTIYF,TGTGCCAGCAGCTCAACGACGGTGGCTCTTGGAAACACCATATATTTT
-,TRBJ2-3,TRBV11-3,-,CASSPAGGLSTDTQYF,TGTGCCAGCAGCCCGGCCGGCGGGCTCAGCACAGATACGCAGTATTTT
-,TRBJ1-2,TRBV12-5,-,CASAADNYGYTF,TGTGCTAGTGCCGCAGATAACTATGGCTACACCTTC
-,TRBJ1-1,TRBV18,-,CASSPGTAFTEAFF,TGTGCCAGCTCACCAGGGACCGCCTTCACTGAAGCTTTCTTT
-,TRBJ1-5,TRBV7-2,-,CASSLALNQPQHF,TGTGCCAGCAGCTTAGCTCTAAATCAGCCCCAGCATTTT
-,TRBJ2-7,TRBV2,-,CASSPDLGQSYEQYF,TGTGCCAGCAGTCCCGACTTAGGGCAGTCCTACGAGCAGTACTTC
-,TRBJ2-7,TRBV5-1,-,CASRQGREQYF,TGCGCCAGCAGACAGGGGAGGGAGCAGTACTTC
-,TRBJ1-1,TRBV10-1,-,CASSESGGGATEAFF,TGCGCCAGCAGTGAGTCGGGGGGGGGAGCGACTGAAGCTTTCTTT
-,TRBJ1-1,TRBV6-6,TRBD1,CASSSSGGYDTEAFF,TGTGCCAGCAGTTCTTCAGGGGGCTATGACACTGAAGCTTTCTTT
-,TRBJ2-5,TRBV5-8,TRBD1,CASSRGQGLYQETQYF,TGTGCCAGCAGTCGAGGACAGGGACTGTACCAAGAGACCCAGTACTTC
-,TRBJ1-5,TRBV6-1,-,CASSERGASNQPQHF,TGTGCCAGCAGTGAACGGGGGGCGAGCAATCAGCCCCAGCATTTT
-,TRBJ2-3,TRBV5-1,-,CASSYGSPTADTQYF,TGCGCCAGCAGCTACGGGTCCCCCACAGCAGATACGCAGTATTTT
-,TRBJ2-7,TRBV12-3/TRBV12-4,-,CASSLTYEQYF,TGTGCCAGCAGTCTAACCTACGAGCAGTACTTC
-,TRBJ1-2,TRBV28,-,CASSLTGSYGYTF,TGTGCCAGCAGTTTAACAGGCTCCTATGGCTACACCTTC
once,TRBJ1-4,TRBV6-5,TRBD1,CASRGRGSLIEKLFF,TGTGCCAGCAGGGGCAGGGGGTCGCTAATCGAAAAACTGTTTTTT
-,TRBJ1-5,TRBV15,TRBD1,CATSRDLDRVSNQPQHF,TGTGCCACCAGCAGAGATCTTGACAGGGTAAGCAATCAGCCCCAGCATTTT
-,TRBJ2-7,TRBV27,TRBD2,CASSVYSGGPYEQYF,TGTGCCAGCAGCGTATATAGCGGGGGGCCATACGAGCAGTACTTC
-,TRBJ1-1,TRBV25-1,TRBD1,CASSLQGLGGEAFF,TGTGCCAGCAGCTTACAGGGGCTGGGGGGTGAAGCTTTCTTT
-,TRBJ1-6,TRBV3-1/TRBV3-2,-,CASSQATASPFHF,TGTGCCAGCAGCCAAGCGACAGCGTCTCCTTTCCACTTT
-,TRBJ2-1,TRBV4-2,TRBD2,CASSLAGGPDEQFF,TGTGCCAGCAGCCTAGCGGGAGGGCCAGATGAGCAGTTCTTC
-,TRBJ2-7,TRBV5-4,-,CASSLQGIKYEQYF,TGTGCCAGCAGCTTACAGGGTATCAAGTACGAGCAGTACTTC
-,TRBJ1-2,TRBV28,-,CASSAGGGPFGYTF,TGTGCCAGCAGCGCCGGGGGGGGCCCCTTCGGCTACACCTTC
-,TRBJ1-2,TRBV9,TRBD1,CASSEPALGQTDYGYTF,TGTGCCAGCAGCGAACCCGCCTTGGGACAGACCGACTATGGCTACACCTTC
-,TRBJ2-3,TRBV7-8,-,CASSSIPGGRTDTQYF,TGTGCCAGCAGCTCAATTCCGGGGGGCCGCACAGATACGCAGTATTTT
-,TRBJ2-7,TRBV20-1,-,CSASWLGIGSEQYF,TGCAGTGCTAGTTGGTTGGGGATAGGTTCCGAGCAGTACTTC
once,TRBJ1-3,TRBV29-1,-,CSVASGNTIYF,TGCAGCGTCGCCTCTGGAAACACCATATATTTT
-,TRBJ1-6,TRBV7-6,TRBD1,CASSRQGDNSPLHF,TGTGCCAGCAGCCGACAGGGGGATAATTCACCCCTCCACTTT
-,TRBJ2-6,TRBV28,-,CASSPRSSGANVLTF,TGTGCCAGCAGTCCCAGGAGCTCTGGGGCCAACGTCCTGACTTTC
-,TRBJ2-7,TRBV27,-,CASSLSLGGGLEQYF,TGTGCCAGCAGTTTATCGCTGGGAGGGGGTCTCGAGCAGTACTTC
few,TRBJ1-6,TRBV2,-,CASRVASNSPLHF,TGTGCCAGCCGAGTGGCGAGTAATTCACCCCTCCACTTT
-,TRBJ1-6,TRBV30,TRBD1,CAWSTGTVYNSPLHF,TGTGCCTGGAGTACCGGGACAGTCTATAATTCACCCCTCCACTTT
-,TRBJ2-1,TRBV29-1,-,CSSRRARVGDEQFF,TGCAGCTCAAGACGAGCACGGGTGGGCGATGAGCAGTTCTTC
-,TRBJ2-1,TRBV9,TRBD2,CASNLGLAGVGLNEQFF,TGTGCCAGCAACCTGGGACTAGCGGGAGTGGGGTTGAATGAGCAGTTCTTC
-,TRBJ1-2,TRBV18,-,CASSSSFYRDGDGYTF,TGTGCCAGCTCATCCTCCTTCTACCGGGACGGAGATGGCTACACCTTC
-,TRBJ2-7,TRBV5-1,TRBD1,CASSWGTESYEQYF,TGCGCCAGCAGCTGGGGGACAGAATCCTACGAGCAGTACTTC
-,TRBJ2-2,TRBV6-2/TRBV6-3,TRBD2,CASSYQPGTSGLNTGELFF,TGTGCCAGCAGCTATCAGCCCGGGACTAGCGGTTTGAACACCGGGGAGCTGTTTTTT
-,TRBJ2-6,TRBV18,-,CASSRVRALGANVLTF,TGTGCCAGCTCGCGTGTTAGGGCGCTAGGGGCCAACGTCCTGACTTTC
-,TRBJ2-7,TRBV19,TRBD1,CASSIRGRTHEQYF,TGTGCCAGTAGTATCAGGGGGCGGACCCACGAGCAGTACTTC
few,TRBJ2-2,TRBV15,-,CATSRGPPGELFF,TGTGCCACCAGCAGAGGCCCCCCCGGGGAGCTGTTTTTT
-,TRBJ2-3,TRBV18,-,CASSPQGVRGTDTQYF,TGTGCCAGCTCACCACAAGGGGTGAGGGGCACAGATACGCAGTATTTT
-,TRBJ2-2,TRBV11-3,-,CASRRALNTGELFF,TGTGCCAGCCGGAGAGCATTAAACACCGGGGAGCTGTTTTTT
-,TRBJ2-1,TRBV2,-,CASSEAGAGGHYNEQFF,TGTGCCAGCAGTGAAGCCGGTGCCGGTGGGCACTACAATGAGCAGTTCTTC
-,TRBJ1-1,TRBV27,TRBD1,CASTGLRQGGEAFF,TGTGCCAGCACGGGGTTACGACAGGGGGGTGAAGCTTTCTTT
-,TRBJ1-2,TRBV28,-,CASSLNGYGYTF,TGTGCCAGCAGTTTGAATGGGTATGGCTACACCTTC
once,TRBJ1-1,TRBV7-2,-,CASSLDRETAEAFF,TGTGCCAGCAGCTTAGACAGGGAGACGGCTGAAGCTTTCTTT
-,TRBJ2-3,TRBV6-5,TRBD2,CASSYGVAGTTDTQYF,TGTGCCAGCAGTTACGGGGTAGCGGGCACCACAGATACGCAGTATTTT
-,TRBJ1-1,TRBV18,-,CASSPNTEAFF,TGTGCCAGCTCACCTAACACTGAAGCTTTCTTT
-,TRBJ2-7,TRBV21-1,-,CASSKGRHSYEQYF,TGTGCCAGCAGCAAAGGGCGCCACTCCTACGAGCAGTACTTC
once,TRBJ1-5,TRBV27,-,CATNDQRGQPQHF,TGTGCCACCAACGACCAAAGGGGTCAGCCCCAGCATTTT
-,TRBJ2-7,TRBV7-2,-,CASSPRQNSYEQYF,TGTGCCAGCAGCCCCCGGCAGAACTCCTACGAGCAGTACTTC
-,TRBJ1-2,TRBV3-1/TRBV3-2,TRBD1,CASSQGTGDGYTF,TGTGCCAGCAGCCAAGGGACAGGGGATGGCTACACCTTC
-,TRBJ2-7,TRBV5-4,TRBD2,CASSPPGQGCWEGTPPEQYF,TGTGCCAGCAGCCCCCCCGGGCAGGGTTGTTGGGAGGGCACTCCCCCCGAGCAGTACTTC
many,TRBJ2-7,TRBV28,-,CASSSLLGSGYEQYF,TGTGCCAGCAGTTCCCTCCTTGGCTCGGGTTACGAGCAGTACTTC
-,TRBJ2-2,TRBV29-1,TRBD1,CSAGQGREGTGELFF,TGCAGCGCAGGACAGGGACGGGAAGGCACCGGGGAGCTGTTTTTT
-,TRBJ2-1,TRBV9,-,CASSFRDGYYNEQFF,TGTGCCAGCAGCTTCCGGGACGGCTACTACAATGAGCAGTTCTTC
-,TRBJ1-2,TRBV5-1,-,CASSLVVGDYGYTF,TGCGCCAGCAGCTTGGTGGTGGGGGACTATGGCTACACCTTC
-,TRBJ2-7,TRBV28,-,CASSPAGPNYEQYF,TGTGCCAGCAGCCCCGCGGGACCGAACTACGAGCAGTACTTC
-,TRBJ2-1,TRBV4-2,-,CASSQETNGSSEQFF,TGTGCCAGCAGCCAAGAAACTAACGGGAGCAGTGAGCAGTTCTTC
-,TRBJ1-4,TRBV7-9,-,CASSSDNLGKLFF,TGTGCCAGCAGCTCCGACAACCTTGGAAAACTGTTTTTT
-,TRBJ2-1,TRBV6-1,TRBD2,CASSERGGLAINEQFF,TGTGCCAGCAGTGAAAGGGGTGGACTAGCGATCAATGAGCAGTTCTTC